The T cell receptor beta chain described here comes from a study of radiotherapy plus CTLA-4 blockade in lung cancer. Study-wide background: Objective responses were documented in roughly 20% of patients, with disease control in 31%.

In this sample, this clone turned up once. The assay was immunoSEQ multiplex PCR, and TCRdb's table has in-frame clones only and misses some. The table lists some 120,000 clones, 70% to 85% of them singletons. The V gene lost 7 bases and the J gene lost 10 bases, with 13 bases spanning the gap. The germline gives CDR1 MNHNS, CDR2 SASEGT. This CDR3 contains 11 residues. The starting material was peripheral blood, obtained from a patient treated with radiotherapy plus ipilimumab. V is TRBV6-1 and J is TRBJ1-2, with D maybe TRBD1 (5 bases). The receptor's source is a human donor with non-small cell lung cancer that progressed on radiotherapy plus ipilimumab. Some clones in this sample may be carry-over from other donors' samples. CDR3 sequence reads: CASMGLGNYTF. CDR3 DNA: TGTGCCAGCATGGGACTCGGCAACTACACCTTC.